This T cell receptor beta chain was identified during a study of blood T cell repertoires in COVID-19. Study-level information: Collection of acute and convalescent COVID-19 samples took place in the United States, Italy and Spain. Sources were T cells, B-cell-depleted T cells, or PBMCs; the material itself was cDNA or gDNA.

Germline loops: CDR1 MNHEY, CDR2 SVGAGI. Germline trimming cut 6 bases from V and 2 bases from J; bases unmatched to any gene: 4. CDR3 length equals 13 residues. Measured with immunoSEQ multiplex PCR; TCRdb has only the in-frame clones, and not every one. The repertoire holds some 150,000 clones, with more than 80% as singletons. The sequenced sample was peripheral blood. The chain employs TRBV6-5 and TRBJ2-7, with 7 bases that match TRBD1. The TCR sequence derives from a man aged 70 or older with acute or convalescent COVID-19. CDR3 in amino acids: CASRSGTAYEQYF. In DNA form, the CDR3 reads TGTGCCAGCAGATCCGGGACAGCCTACGAGCAGTACTTC.